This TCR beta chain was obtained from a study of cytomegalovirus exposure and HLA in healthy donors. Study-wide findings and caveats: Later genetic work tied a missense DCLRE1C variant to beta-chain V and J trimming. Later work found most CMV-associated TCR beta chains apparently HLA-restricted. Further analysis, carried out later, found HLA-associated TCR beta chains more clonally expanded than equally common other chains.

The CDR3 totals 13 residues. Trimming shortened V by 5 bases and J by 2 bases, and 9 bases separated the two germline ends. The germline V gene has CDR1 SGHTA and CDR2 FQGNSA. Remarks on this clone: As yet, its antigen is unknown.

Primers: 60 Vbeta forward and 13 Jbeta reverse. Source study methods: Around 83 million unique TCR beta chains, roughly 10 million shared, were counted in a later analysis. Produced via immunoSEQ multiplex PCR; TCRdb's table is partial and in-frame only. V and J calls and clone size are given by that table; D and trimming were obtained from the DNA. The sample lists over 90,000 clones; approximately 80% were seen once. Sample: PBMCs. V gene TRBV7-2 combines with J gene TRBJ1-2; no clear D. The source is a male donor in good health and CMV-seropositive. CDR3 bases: TGTGCCAGCAGCCCCGACACGAACTATGGCTACACCTTC. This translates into CASSPDTNYGYTF.